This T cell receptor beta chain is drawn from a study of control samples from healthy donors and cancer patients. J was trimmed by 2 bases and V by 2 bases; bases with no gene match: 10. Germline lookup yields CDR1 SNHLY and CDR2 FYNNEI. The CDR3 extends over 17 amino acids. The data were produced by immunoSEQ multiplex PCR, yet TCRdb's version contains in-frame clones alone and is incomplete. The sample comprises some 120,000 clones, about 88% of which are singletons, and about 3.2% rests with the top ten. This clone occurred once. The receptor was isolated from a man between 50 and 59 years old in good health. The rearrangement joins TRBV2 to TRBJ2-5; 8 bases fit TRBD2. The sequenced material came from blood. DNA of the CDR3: TGTGCCAGCAGTGAACTTACCTGGACTAGCACTCAAGAGACCCAGTACTTC. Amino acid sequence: CASSELTWTSTQETQYF.